This paragraph covers one TCR beta chain sequence. This clone was recorded at least ten times. Its specific antigen is unknown. No quality values exist for individual bases; no much larger clone is one base distant. Libraries were constructed by PCR. Sequencing was carried out with an Illumina HiSeq 4000. High-throughput sequencing was used to profile the TCR beta-chain CDR3 region of each patient. The study's processing was this. The researchers built a classifier to tell apart papillary thyroid cancer patients with distant metastasis, based on CDR3 differences among clinicopathological groups. Repertoire diversity was assessed with the Shannon index, and tumor-blood repertoire similarity with the Morisita-Horn index. TCRdb reworked the public reads: Q25 trimming with fastp, MiXCR clone assembly, productive beta chains retained. It is TCRdb's table, rather than the study itself, that gives the V and J calls and clone size. The sample table lists tens of thousands of clones, 15% to 20% of them with a count of one. The ten top clones hold roughly 20% of the sample.

Trimming removed 6 bases from V and 0 bases from J, leaving 14 bases between the germline ends. As encoded in the germline V gene (reference sequence), CDR1 is MNHEY while CDR2 is SMNVEV. Inclusive of the bounding cysteine and phenylalanine, the CDR3 is 16 residues long. The CDR3 DNA has 48 bases and is translated from base 1. No patient had received any treatment before thyroid surgery. Using T-cell receptor beta sequencing, the researchers looked back retrospectively at clinical samples from patients, gathered between about 2012 and 2019. This entry is derived from a study of metastatic and nonmetastatic thyroid tumors (dated by TCRdb to the early 2020s). Notes on the research overall: For patients with malignant and with benign thyroid disease, the researchers compared repertoires between peripheral blood samples and tumor or nodule tissue samples. General conclusions and limits of the study: In both blood and tumor samples, TCR beta diversity was reported to be significantly higher in malignant tumors than in benign nodules.

The chain is encoded by TRBV27 joined to TRBJ2-2; TRBD2 might be the D gene, on 5 matching bases. The sequenced sample consisted of blood. This receptor was identified in a female donor with papillary thyroid cancer or a benign thyroid nodule (not recorded which). Some clones in this sample may be carry-over from other donors' samples. The CDR3 sequence is CASRDFKRANTGELFF. The nucleotide sequence is given as TGTGCCAGCAGAGATTTTAAGAGGGCGAACACCGGGGAGCTGTTTTTT.